These 2 T cell receptor beta chains originate from one sample sequenced in a study of blood T cell repertoires in COVID-19. The method was immunoSEQ multiplex PCR; TCRdb's version includes in-frame clones alone and lacks a portion of them. The profile shows about 110,000 clones, roughly 85% of them singletons. What was sequenced was peripheral blood. These TCRs come from a human donor in a cohort sampled during active COVID-19.

The rearrangement joins TRBV29-1 to TRBJ1-5; 7 bases are a match to TRBD1. The V and J ends lost 4 bases and 7 bases, in that order; junction bases with no gene match: 7. In germline, CDR1 is SQVTM, CDR2 ANQGSEA. The CDR3 totals 13 residues. The CDR3 protein is CSVGKGAGQPQHF. The CDR3 DNA reads TGCAGCGTTGGGAAGGGGGCTGGGCAGCCCCAGCATTTT.

The chain is built from TRBV19 and TRBJ1-3; D perhaps matches TRBD1 (6 bases). The germline CDR1 and CDR2 sequences are LNHDA and SQIVND (reference sequence). Trimming removed 7 bases at V and 2 bases at J, with 12 bases between. The length of the CDR3 is 14 residues. This CDR3 is CASKGGSTGNTIYF. The CDR3 DNA reads TGTGCCAGTAAGGGGGGGTCAACTGGAAACACCATATATTTT.